These 14 T cell receptor beta chains originate from one sample sequenced in a study of a mutant IDH1 vaccine in newly diagnosed glioma. Their antigens remain unidentified. Time point meaning: week 47, end of study. It was 300 ug of mutant IDH1 20-mer peptide that made up each vaccine dose, given with topical imiquimod. Here immunoSEQ multiplex PCR was the method, and the copy in TCRdb shows in-frame clones only, minus some. Here the sample spans roughly 86,000 clones, just under 90% being singletons. Here the sequenced sample was PBMCs, taken from a glioma patient whose treatment included an IDH1 peptide vaccine. These receptors originate from a woman in her fifties or sixties with glioma.

The V call is TRBV6-6, the J call TRBJ1-5; tentative D call: TRBD1 (5 bases). The V end lost 2 bases, the J end lost 3 bases, and 11 bases lay between the germline ends. The CDR3 is 15 amino acids. Germline assignment: CDR1 MNHNY and CDR2 SVGAGI (reference sequence). CDR3 sequence reads: CASSYGRVPNQPQHF. The DNA of the CDR3 is TGTGCCAGCAGTTACGGCAGGGTTCCCAATCAGCCCCAGCATTTT.

The CDR3 loop is CASSEALPDQPQHF. Here the CDR3 DNA reads TGTGCCAGCAGTGAAGCGCTTCCAGATCAGCCCCAGCATTTT. This sequence joins TRBV2 and TRBJ1-5, with no clear D. The CDR3 extends over 14 amino acids. The germline CDR1 and CDR2 sequences are SNHLY and FYNNEI. The germline V and J ends were trimmed by 0 bases and 5 bases, with 8 bases remaining between them. Full variable domain (missing parts from reference TRBV2 and TRBJ1-5): EPEVTQTPSHQVTQMGQEVILRCVPISNHLYFYWYRQILGQKVEFLVSFYNNEISEKSEIFDDQFSVERPDGSNFTLKIRSTKLEDSAMYFCASSEALPDQPQHFGDGTRLSIL.

The chain is built from TRBV7-9 and TRBJ1-5, with TRBD1 identical over 8 bases. Germline-derived CDR1 and CDR2 are SEHNR and FQNEAQ (reference sequence). With V trimmed by 1 base and J by 6 bases, 11 bases remained unmatched. The length of the CDR3 is 17 residues. The CDR3 loop is CASSLGGRGLFGQPQHF. The CDR3 DNA reads TGTGCCAGCAGCTTAGGAGGCAGGGGGCTATTTGGTCAGCCCCAGCATTTT.

This rearrangement joins TRBV7-3 to TRBJ2-5; maybe TRBD1 (6 bases). V lost 0 bases to trimming and J lost 5 bases, with 16 bases between them. The CDR3 is 16 residues long. Germline V lookup: CDR1 SGHTA, CDR2 FQGTGA. CDR3: CASSLTGTILTETQYF. CDR3 in DNA: TGTGCCAGCAGCTTAACAGGGACAATCCTTACGGAGACCCAGTACTTC.

This chain connects TRBV6-5 to TRBJ1-1, with D perhaps TRBD1 (6 bases). V was clipped by 10 bases and J by 5 bases, with 11 bases between them. CDR3 length equals 11 residues. Germline V CDR1 and CDR2: MNHEY, SVGAGI. CDR3 in amino acids: CAIRRGTEAFF. In nucleotides, the CDR3 is TGTGCCATTAGAAGGGGGACTGAAGCTTTCTTT.

J is TRBJ2-1 and V is TRBV30; tentative D call: TRBD2 (6 bases). Germline CDR1 and CDR2: GTSNPN and SVGIG (reference sequence). The V gene lost 2 bases and the J gene lost 0 bases, with 17 bases spanning the gap. The CDR3 runs 17 residues. The CDR3 DNA follows: TGTGCCTGGAGTCAACCCGGAGGGAGGCGCTCCTACAATGAGCAGTTCTTC. Residues: CAWSQPGGRRSYNEQFF.

The chain combines TRBV28 with TRBJ2-7, with D possibly called TRBD1 or TRBD2 (5 bases each). Germline V lookup: CDR1 MDHEN, CDR2 SYDVKM. This CDR3 has 13 amino acids. The V and J ends lost 8 bases and 6 bases respectively, with 17 bases between them. The CDR3 region has the DNA TGTGCCAGCCTCGAGGGTGGGGCCCGCGAGCAGTACTTC. Translating gives CASLEGGAREQYF. Variable domain in full (rest from reference TRBV28 and TRBJ2-7): DVKVTQSSRYLVKRTGEKVFLECVQDMDHENMFWYRQDPGLGLRLIYFSYDVKMKEKGDIPEGYSVSREKKERFSLILESASTNQTSMYLCASLEGGAREQYFGPGTRLTVT.

This clone came up once. The V and J genes are TRBV5-1 and TRBJ2-7; D is unresolved. V was clipped by 4 bases and J by 0 bases, with 2 bases between them. The CDR3 runs 11 residues. Germline lookup yields CDR1 SGHRS and CDR2 YFSETQ. This CDR3 is CASSSSYEQYF. DNA of the CDR3: TGCGCCAGCAGCAGCTCCTACGAGCAGTACTTC.

This clone is a singleton in its sample. V usage is TRBV12-5 and J usage is TRBJ2-1; 7 nucleotides align to TRBD1. CDR1 is LGHNT and CDR2 is FRNRAP in the germline V gene. V shed 7 bases, J shed 5 bases, and the junction held 11 bases outside the gene matches. The CDR3 is made up of 15 amino acids. The CDR3 DNA reads TGTGCTAGTGCCATAGGGGGCCACATGGACAATGAGCAGTTCTTC. It yields the protein CASAIGGHMDNEQFF.

This chain links TRBV18 with TRBJ1-5; perhaps TRBD1 as D (6 bases). V shed 0 bases and J shed 5 bases, with 8 bases lying between them. CDR3 length equals 14 residues. The germline V gene encodes CDR1 KGHSH and CDR2 LQKENI. The CDR3 DNA follows: TGTGCCAGCTCACCACCGGGGGGGCATCAGCCCCAGCATTTT. It translates to CASSPPGGHQPQHF.

The chain couples TRBV9 to TRBJ1-3; no definite D call. CDR1 and CDR2 (germline): SGDLS, YYNGEE. V was trimmed by 0 bases and J by 0 bases, leaving 7 bases between them. This CDR3 has 15 residues. The CDR3 DNA follows: TGTGCCAGCAGCGTAGCGACCTCCTCTGGAAACACCATATATTTT. Its protein is CASSVATSSGNTIYF. Together with reference TRBV9 and TRBJ1-3, the CDR3 gives the full variable domain: DSGVTQTPKHLITATGQRVTLRCSPRSGDLSVYWYQQSLDQGLQFLIQYYNGEERAKGNILERFSAQQFPDLHSELNLSSLELGDSALYFCASSVATSSGNTIYFGEGSWLTVV.

The chain employs TRBV4-1 and TRBJ2-3; 7 bases are a match to TRBD2. Germline V gives CDR1 MGHRA, CDR2 YSYEKL. The CDR3 has 16 amino acids. J gave up 5 bases and V 4 bases, and 12 bases lay outside the gene matches. CDR3 loop: CASSRIRREKGDTQYF. In DNA, the CDR3 is TGCGCCAGCAGCCGAATCAGGCGGGAGAAGGGAGATACGCAGTATTTT.

This rearrangement joins TRBV5-1 to TRBJ2-5; TRBD1 agrees at 10 bases. Germline lookup yields CDR1 SGHRS and CDR2 YFSETQ. V shed 3 bases, J shed 11 bases, and the junction held 10 bases outside the gene matches. The CDR3 extends over 14 amino acids. CDR3 residues: CASSSGTGALEQYF. The CDR3 DNA is TGCGCCAGCAGCTCCGGGACAGGGGCCTTAGAACAGTACTTC.

This clone was seen only once. This chain uses TRBV19 with TRBJ2-1; tentative D call: TRBD2 (5 bases). CDR1 and CDR2 from the germline V gene are LNHDA and SQIVND (reference sequence). The CDR3 contains 13 residues. The V gene lost 5 bases and the J gene lost 5 bases, with 10 bases spanning the gap. CDR3 DNA: TGTGCCAGTAGTTCGGACTTGAACAATGAGCAGTTCTTC. Its translation is CASSSDLNNEQFF. The entire variable domain, with the rest obtained from reference TRBV19 and TRBJ2-1, is as follows: DGGITQSPKYLFRKEGQNVTLSCEQNLNHDAMYWYRQDPGQGLRLIYYSQIVNDFQKGDIAEGYSVSREKKESFPLTVTSAQKNPTAFYLCASSSDLNNEQFFGPGTRLTVL.